This T cell receptor (beta chain) emerged from a study of vaccination and CD4 T cells after COVID-19 (dated 2022 in TCRdb). Context from the whole study: Convalescent patients had a positive SARS-CoV-2 result on nasal swab PCR, and of these patients, nine had mild disease and one had severe disease. Participants received two doses of either the Pfizer-BioNTech BNT162b2 vaccine (n=8) or the Moderna mRNA-1273 vaccine (n=2). Post-COVID blood samples from convalescent patients were collected a median of about 100 days after diagnosis, with a range of roughly 35 to 170 days. The time from the second vaccine dose to post-vaccine blood sampling had a median of around 72 days and ranged from roughly 12 to 250 days. The spike-specific CD4+ TCR repertoire was compared before and after mRNA vaccination in approximately ten COVID-19 convalescent patients and a handful of infection-naive healthy vaccine recipients. Control cultures received a CEFX viral epitope pool as the positive control, an HIV-1 Nef peptide pool as the negative control, or no peptide. The convalescent cohort comprised six males and four females, including two Hispanic individuals, seven Caucasians, two Asians and one multiracial person. Overlapping spike peptide pools from SARS-CoV-2 and from the common cold coronaviruses HCoV-NL63, HCoV-OC43 and HCoV-229E were used as culture stimuli.

As concerns this clonotype: The clone's antigen remains unknown. Base qualities were left out, and no much larger clone turns up one base away.

V lost 8 bases and J lost 4 bases; the stretch between them is 12 bases long. Reading the germline V gene gives CDR1 MNHNS and CDR2 SASEGT. The CDR3 measures 14 amino acids from cysteine to phenylalanine. Only the CDR3 region is kept as DNA, spanning 42 bases read in frame from base 1. General findings and caveats noted by the study authors: Of the vaccine-specific clones found in convalescent patients, nearly all (304 of 307) were mono-reactive for SARS-CoV-2 spike instead of being cross-reactive with common cold coronaviruses. Although the median number of SARS-CoV-2-reactive clonotypes went up from roughly 19 after infection to some 38 after vaccination, the increase was not significant. The number of convalescent patients in the study was relatively small, and the study did not examine early timepoints following natural infection. Among the post-vaccine SARS-CoV-2-reactive clones in convalescent patients, a median 86.3% showed up only after vaccination, which suggests vaccine-specific priming.

The protocol used for the library was PCR. DNA from cultured CD4+ T cells underwent TCR sequencing with the Oncomine TCR Beta short-read assay at the Johns Hopkins FTIC core. The QIAamp micro DNA kit was used to extract genomic DNA from the cultured CD4+ T cells. The Oncomine TCR Beta libraries from cultured CD4+ T cells were pooled using unique dual indexes and then sequenced on an Illumina iSeq 100. The study's own analysis went as follows. Non-productive sequences were removed, and CDR3s that did not start with C, did not end with F or W, or were shorter than 7 amino acids were discarded. Antigen-specific clonotypes were identified using the MANAFEST web application through comparison of peptide-stimulated wells with reference and other culture wells. To be called positive, a clone needed an FDR below 0.05, an odds ratio above 5, and a productive frequency above 0.1% in at least two of three replicate wells. A clonotype counted as cross-reactive if it showed significant expansion both in the SARS-CoV-2 spike wells and in at least one common cold coronavirus spike condition. Levenshtein distances (stringdist) and unrooted phylogenetic trees (ape) in R version 3.6.1 were used to assess CDR3 homology. TCRdb took the public reads, trimmed them with fastp at Q25, ran MiXCR for clone calling and kept in-frame beta chains. Rows are combined by CDR3 protein, so each entry shows the most common genes and DNA. V and J calls and clone size were set by TCRdb, not the authors. The sample data list roughly 11,000 distinct CDR3 sequences, and about 61% of these were observed just once. 26% of the sample rests with the top ten.

The treatment or condition label on this specimen signifies: approximately 11-day PBMC culture with coronavirus spike peptide pools or control peptides (ViraFEST assay). The ViraFEST assay was used in the study, in which antigen-specific T cells were expanded with peptide pools and expanded clonotypes were subsequently identified by TCR sequencing. The positive SARS-CoV-2 PCR tests of the convalescent patients were dated from March to December 2020, before the Alpha, Beta and Delta variants emerged in the United States. More than 1.5 million PBMCs per well were cultured in IMDM with approximately 5% human AB serum and roughly 9.3 IU/ml IL-2, plus 10 ug/ml peptide pools. On days 3 and 7, half of the culture medium was replaced with fresh IL-2-containing medium. CD4+ T cells were isolated after approximately eleven days of culture through negative selection using the EasySep CD4+ T cell isolation kit. Ficoll-Paque Plus gradient centrifugation was used to isolate PBMCs from whole blood, and the isolated PBMCs were then either used fresh or cryopreserved at -140C. In general, triplicate wells were set up for every culture condition.

The receptor was derived from a human donor who had recovered from COVID-19. The chain uses TRBV6-1 and TRBJ2-6; the D gene is possibly TRBD1 or TRBD2, each agreeing over 5 bases. Specimen: CD4+ T cells from blood, cultured in vitro, collected before SARS-CoV-2 vaccination. The DNA is as follows: TGTGCCAGCGGGGGAGTTTACGGGGCCAACGTCCTGACTTTC. Translated, it gives CASGGVYGANVLTF.